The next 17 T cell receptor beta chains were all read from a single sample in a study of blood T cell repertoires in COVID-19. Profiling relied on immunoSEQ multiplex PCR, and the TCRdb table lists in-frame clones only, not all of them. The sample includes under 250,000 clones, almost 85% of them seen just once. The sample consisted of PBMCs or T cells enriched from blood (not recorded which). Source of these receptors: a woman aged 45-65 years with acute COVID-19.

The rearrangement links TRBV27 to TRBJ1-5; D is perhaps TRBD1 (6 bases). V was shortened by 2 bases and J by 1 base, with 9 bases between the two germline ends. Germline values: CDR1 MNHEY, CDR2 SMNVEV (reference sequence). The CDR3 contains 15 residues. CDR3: CASSLRTDSNQPQHF. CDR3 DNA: TGTGCCAGCAGTTTAAGGACAGACAGCAATCAGCCCCAGCATTTT.

CDR3 in DNA: TGTGCCAGCAGTGCCCCGGGGGATTCACCCCTCCACTTT. It translates to CASSAPGDSPLHF. The rearrangement links TRBV6-2 or TRBV6-3 to TRBJ1-6, with D maybe TRBD1 (5 bases). CDR1 MNHEY and CDR2 SVGEGT come from the germline V gene. The CDR3 consists of 13 residues. The V end lost 5 bases, the J end lost 8 bases, and 10 bases lay between the germline ends.

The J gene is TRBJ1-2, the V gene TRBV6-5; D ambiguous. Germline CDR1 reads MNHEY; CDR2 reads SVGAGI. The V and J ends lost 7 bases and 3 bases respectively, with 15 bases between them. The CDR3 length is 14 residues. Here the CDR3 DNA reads TGTGCCAGCACCCACCGCGGGCTTCACTATGGCTACACCTTC. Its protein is CASTHRGLHYGYTF.

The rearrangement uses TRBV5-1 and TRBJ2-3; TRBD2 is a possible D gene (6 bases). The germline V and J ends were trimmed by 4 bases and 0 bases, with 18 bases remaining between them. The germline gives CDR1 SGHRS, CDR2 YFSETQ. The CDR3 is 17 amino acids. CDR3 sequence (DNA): TGCGCCAGCAGCCCTAAACCGGGGGAGCTTAGCACAGATACGCAGTATTTT. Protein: CASSPKPGELSTDTQYF.

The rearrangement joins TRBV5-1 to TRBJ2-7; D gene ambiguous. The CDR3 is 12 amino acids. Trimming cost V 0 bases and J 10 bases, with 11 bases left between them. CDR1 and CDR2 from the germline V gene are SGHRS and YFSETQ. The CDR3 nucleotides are TGCGCCAGCAGCTTGGACGAGTCCTACCAGTACTTC. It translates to CASSLDESYQYF. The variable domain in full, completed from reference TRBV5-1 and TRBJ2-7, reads KAGVTQTPRYLIKTRGQQVTLSCSPISGHRSVSWYQQTPGQGLQFLFEYFSETQRNKGNFPGRFSGRQFSNSRSEMNVSTLELGDSALYLCASSLDESYQYFGPGTRLTVT.

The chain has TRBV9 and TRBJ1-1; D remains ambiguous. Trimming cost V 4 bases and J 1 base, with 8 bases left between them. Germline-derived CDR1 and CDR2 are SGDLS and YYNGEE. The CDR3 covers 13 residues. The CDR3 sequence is CASSLRGNTEAFF. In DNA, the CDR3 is TGTGCCAGCAGCTTGCGGGGGAACACTGAAGCTTTCTTT.

The DNA of the CDR3 is TGTGCCAGCAGCACCACGGACAGGAGCGCTGGAAACACCATATATTTT. Its translation: CASSTTDRSAGNTIYF. V and J are TRBV9 and TRBJ1-3, with 7 bases lining up with TRBD1. The ends lost 4 bases at V and 2 bases at J; junction bases unmatched: 9. The CDR3 loop spans 16 amino acids. Germline CDR1 SGDLS, CDR2 YYNGEE.

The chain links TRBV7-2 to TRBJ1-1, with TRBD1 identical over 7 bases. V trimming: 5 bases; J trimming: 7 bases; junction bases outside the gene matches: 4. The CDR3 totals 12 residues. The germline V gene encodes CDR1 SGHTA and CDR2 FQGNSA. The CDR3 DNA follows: TGTGCCAGCAGCATAGGGACAGATGAAGCTTTCTTT. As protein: CASSIGTDEAFF.

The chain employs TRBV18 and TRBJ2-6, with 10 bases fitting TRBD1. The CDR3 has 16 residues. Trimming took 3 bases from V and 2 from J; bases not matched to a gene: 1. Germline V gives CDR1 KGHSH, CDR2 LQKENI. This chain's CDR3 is CASSPGTGAGANVLTF. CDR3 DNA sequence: TGTGCCAGCTCACCTGGGACAGGGGCTGGGGCCAACGTCCTGACTTTC.

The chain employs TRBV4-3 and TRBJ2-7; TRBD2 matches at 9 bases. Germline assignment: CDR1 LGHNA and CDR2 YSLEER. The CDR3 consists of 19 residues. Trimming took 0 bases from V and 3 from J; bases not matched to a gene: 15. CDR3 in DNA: TGCGCCAGCAGCCAAGAATTGGCGGGGGCGGGGGGGCCCCACTACGAGCAGTACTTC. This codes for CASSQELAGAGGPHYEQYF.

DNA for the CDR3: TGTGCCAGCAGAAACCAGAAGGTAAAGGGGACTAATGAGCAGTTCTTC. Protein product: CASRNQKVKGTNEQFF. The chain uses TRBV25-1 and TRBJ2-1; tentative D call: TRBD2 (6 bases). Germline-derived CDR1 and CDR2 are MGHDK and SYGVNS. The CDR3 runs 16 residues. The germline V and J ends were trimmed by 6 bases and 7 bases, with 22 bases remaining between them.

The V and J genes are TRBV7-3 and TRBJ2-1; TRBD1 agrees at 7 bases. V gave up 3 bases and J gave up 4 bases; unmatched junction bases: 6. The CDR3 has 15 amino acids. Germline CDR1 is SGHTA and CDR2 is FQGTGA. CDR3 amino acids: CASSLTGMVYNEQFF. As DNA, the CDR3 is TGTGCCAGCAGCTTGACAGGGATGGTGTACAATGAGCAGTTCTTC. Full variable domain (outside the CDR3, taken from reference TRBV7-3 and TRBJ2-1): GAGVSQTPSNKVTEKGKYVELRCDPISGHTALYWYRQSLGQGPEFLIYFQGTGAADDSGLPNDRFFAVRPEGSVSTLKIQRTERGDSAVYLCASSLTGMVYNEQFFGPGTRLTVL.

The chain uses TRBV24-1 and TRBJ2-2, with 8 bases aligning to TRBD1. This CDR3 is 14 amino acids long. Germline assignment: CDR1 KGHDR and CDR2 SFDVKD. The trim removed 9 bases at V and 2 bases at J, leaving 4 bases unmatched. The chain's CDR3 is CATLGQGNTGELFF. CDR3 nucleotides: TGTGCCACCCTTGGACAGGGTAACACCGGGGAGCTGTTTTTT.

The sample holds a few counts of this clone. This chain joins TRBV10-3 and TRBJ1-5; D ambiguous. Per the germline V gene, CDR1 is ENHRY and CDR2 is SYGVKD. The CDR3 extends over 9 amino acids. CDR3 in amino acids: CATGQPQHF. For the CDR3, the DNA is TGTGCGACCGGGCAGCCCCAGCATTTT.

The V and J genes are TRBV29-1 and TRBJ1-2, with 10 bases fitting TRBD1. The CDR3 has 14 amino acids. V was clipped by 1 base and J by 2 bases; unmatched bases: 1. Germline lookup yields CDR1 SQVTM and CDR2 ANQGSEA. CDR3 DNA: TGCAGCGTTGAAGGGACAGGGGGGAACTATGGCTACACCTTC. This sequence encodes CSVEGTGGNYGYTF.

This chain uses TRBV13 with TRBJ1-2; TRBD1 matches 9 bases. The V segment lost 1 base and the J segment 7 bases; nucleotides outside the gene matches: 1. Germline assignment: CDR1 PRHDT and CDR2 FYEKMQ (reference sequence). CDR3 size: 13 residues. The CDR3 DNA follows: TGTGCCAGCAGCTTAGACAGGGGGCTTGGCTACACCTTC. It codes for CASSLDRGLGYTF.

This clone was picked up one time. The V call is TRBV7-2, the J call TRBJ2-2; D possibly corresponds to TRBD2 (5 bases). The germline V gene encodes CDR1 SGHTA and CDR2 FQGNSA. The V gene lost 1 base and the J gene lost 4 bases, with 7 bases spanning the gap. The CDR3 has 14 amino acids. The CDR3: CASSLGAVTGELFF. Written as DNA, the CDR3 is TGTGCCAGCAGCTTAGGAGCGGTCACCGGGGAGCTGTTTTTT.